One T cell receptor beta chain is described in this entry. Its antigen is still unknown. The ends lost 7 bases at V and 1 base at J; junction bases unmatched: 8. Looked up from germline, CDR1 is SGDLS and CDR2 is YYNGEE. The length of the CDR3 is 15 residues. This table comes from immunoSEQ multiplex PCR, and its TCRdb copy is limited to in-frame clones, with some not included. Among some 41,000 clones listed, approximately 67% were seen once. People whose metastatic non-small-cell lung cancer was chemo-refractory got focal radiation along with CTLA-4 blockade by ipilimumab. These data originate in a study of radiotherapy plus CTLA-4 blockade in lung cancer. Study-level information: In approximately 17% of patients, objective responses were seen; about 30% had disease control. Study-wide results and limits: Following radiotherapy plus ipilimumab, tumor-derived TCR clones expanded in the blood. Reports identified early blood T cell clone dynamics, with interferon-beta, as the best response predictor.

The sample here was peripheral blood, taken from a patient treated with radiotherapy plus ipilimumab. The TCR sequence derives from a human donor with non-small cell lung cancer who had a partial response to radiotherapy plus ipilimumab. The J gene is TRBJ2-3, the V gene TRBV9; 8 nucleotides line up with TRBD2. The CDR3 bases are TGTGCCAGCTCCCGACCGGGACTAGGCACAGATACGCAGTATTTT. This codes for CASSRPGLGTDTQYF. Combining the CDR3 with reference TRBV9 and TRBJ2-3 gives the whole variable domain DSGVTQTPKHLITATGQRVTLRCSPRSGDLSVYWYQQSLDQGLQFLIQYYNGEERAKGNILERFSAQQFPDLHSELNLSSLELGDSALYFCASSRPGLGTDTQYFGPGTRLTVL.